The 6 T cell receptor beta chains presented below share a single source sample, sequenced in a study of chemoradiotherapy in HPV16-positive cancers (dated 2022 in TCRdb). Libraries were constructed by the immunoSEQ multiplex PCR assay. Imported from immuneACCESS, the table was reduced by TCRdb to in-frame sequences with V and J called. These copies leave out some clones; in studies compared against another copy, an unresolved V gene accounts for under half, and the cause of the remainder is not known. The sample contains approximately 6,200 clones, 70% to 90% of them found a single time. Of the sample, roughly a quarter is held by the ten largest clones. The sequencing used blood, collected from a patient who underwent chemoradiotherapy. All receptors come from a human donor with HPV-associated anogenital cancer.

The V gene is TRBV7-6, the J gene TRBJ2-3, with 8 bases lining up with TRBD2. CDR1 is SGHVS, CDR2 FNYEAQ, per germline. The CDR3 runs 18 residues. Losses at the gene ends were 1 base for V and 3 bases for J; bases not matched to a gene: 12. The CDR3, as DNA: TGTGCCAGCAGCTTAGGGAGCGGGAGAGGGTTGTGGACAGATACGCAGTATTTT. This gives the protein CASSLGSGRGLWTDTQYF.

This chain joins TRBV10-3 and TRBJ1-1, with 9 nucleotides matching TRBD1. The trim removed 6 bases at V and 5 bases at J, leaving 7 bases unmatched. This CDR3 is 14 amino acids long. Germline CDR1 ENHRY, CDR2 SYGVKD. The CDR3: CAIRTQGAVTEAFF. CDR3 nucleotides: TGTGCCATCAGAACACAGGGGGCTGTTACTGAAGCTTTCTTT.

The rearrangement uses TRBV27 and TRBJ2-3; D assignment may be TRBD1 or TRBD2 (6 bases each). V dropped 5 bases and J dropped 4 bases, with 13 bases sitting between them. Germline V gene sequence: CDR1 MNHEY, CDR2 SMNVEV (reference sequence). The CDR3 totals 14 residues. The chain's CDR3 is CASSDPRGADTQYF. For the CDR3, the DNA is TGTGCCAGCAGTGACCCGAGGGGGGCAGATACGCAGTATTTT.

In nucleotides, the CDR3 is TGCAGCGTTGAAAGTGTCGCCTCCCTGGAGCAGTACTTC. This codes for CSVESVASLEQYF. The chain employs TRBV29-1 and TRBJ2-7; no definite D call. CDR3 length: 13 amino acids. The germline V and J ends were trimmed by 2 bases and 7 bases, with 15 bases remaining between them. The germline gives CDR1 SQVTM, CDR2 ANQGSEA.

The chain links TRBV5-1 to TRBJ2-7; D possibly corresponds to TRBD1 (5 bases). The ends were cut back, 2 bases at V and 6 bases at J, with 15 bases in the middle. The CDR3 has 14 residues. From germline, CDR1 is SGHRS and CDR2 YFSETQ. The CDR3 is CASSFIVGQGEQYF. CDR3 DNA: TGCGCCAGCAGCTTTATAGTGGGGCAAGGCGAGCAGTACTTC.

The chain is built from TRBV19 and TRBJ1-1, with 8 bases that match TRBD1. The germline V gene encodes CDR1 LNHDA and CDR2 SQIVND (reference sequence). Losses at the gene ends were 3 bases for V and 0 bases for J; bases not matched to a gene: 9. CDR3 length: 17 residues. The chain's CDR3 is CASSIDPRQGMNTEAFF. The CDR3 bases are TGTGCCAGTAGTATCGACCCGAGACAGGGGATGAACACTGAAGCTTTCTTT.